The entry that follows covers one T cell receptor (beta chain) sequence. The antigen remains unidentified. An end of the junction does not agree with germline; a read error may underlie this. This specimen comes from a study of T cells in Graves' hyperthyroidism and ophthalmopathy. Whole-study results and caveats: Among thyroid clonotypes expanded above 0.001, most also appeared in blood.

In germline, CDR1 is SGHKS, CDR2 YYEKEE (reference sequence). The CDR3 contains 13 residues. A Clinical Activity Score of at least 3, a NOSPECS grade of at least 4 and a duration under 3 months were recorded in the ophthalmopathy patients. Clinicians diagnosed patients from clinical symptoms, serum thyroxine and TRAb, thyroid ultrasound and orbital computed tomography. The authors obtained PBMCs from more than 9.5 ml of fresh peripheral blood. It was RNA transcripts that yielded the amplified TCR beta CDR3 regions. Researchers ran a first-round RT-PCR on the TCR CDR3 using the HTBI primer set. TCRdb re-called the multiplex PCR reads through MiXCR, storing one row per CDR3 protein. Of 45,000 to 60,000 distinct CDR3 sequences listed, about 50% are singletons.

The sequence derives from a woman younger than 45 with Graves' ophthalmopathy. The chain combines TRBV5-5 with TRBJ2-7; D is ambiguous. Sequenced material: blood. CDR3 DNA sequence: TGTGCCAGCAGCTTGGTCGCAGAATGCGAGCGGTACTTC. It encodes CASSLVAECERYF.